This TCR beta chain is from a study of blood T cell repertoires in COVID-19. Overall study: COVID-19 samples collected from the United States, Italy and Spain covered acute and convalescent phases.

Methods used by the authors: Estimates of nucleated cell counts were drawn from the amplification of reference gene primers. Repertoires were generated with immunoSEQ multiplex PCR, while TCRdb's copy carries only in-frame clones and drops some. The D gene and trimming were derived from the DNA, and the V and J assignments and clone size from that table. This sample yields approximately 100,000 clones, of which approximately 92% are seen a single time; approximately 5.7% belongs to the top ten. The sequenced material came from peripheral blood. This clonotype was obtained from a man aged 50-60 years with active COVID-19.

CDR3 sequence (DNA): TGTGCCAGCAGCCCTAGAGGCATTTCTAGCACAGATACGCAGTATTTT. This gives the protein CASSPRGISSTDTQYF. The chain employs TRBV9 and TRBJ2-3; the D is unclear. V dropped 4 bases and J dropped 0 bases, with 15 bases sitting between them. The CDR3 is 16 amino acids. Germline values: CDR1 SGDLS, CDR2 YYNGEE.